This is a list of T cell receptor beta chains from one sample in a study of vaccination effects on CD4 cells after COVID-19. These receptors' targets are unknown. Profiled with immunoSEQ multiplex PCR; TCRdb holds only in-frame clones, not every one. Of about 73,000 clones listed, 65% to 85% are singletons. The sequencing here drew on CD4+ T cells from PBMCs cultured with HCoV-NL63 spike peptides, taken before COVID-19 vaccination. The source is a human donor who received a COVID-19 vaccine. Both conserved end residues are part of each CDR3. The D gene is left open where the match is weak. Some rows have no size entry. The others give once, few or many, or a class for an expanded clone.

J: TRBJ1-1; size: NA; D: TRBD1; V: TRBV2; DNA: TGTGCCAGCAGTGGACAGGGGGCTGACACTGAAGCTTTCTTT; CDR3: CASSGQGADTEAFF
J: TRBJ1-2; size: few; D: NA; V: TRBV29-1; DNA: TGCAGCGTCGCGGGGGGCAACTATGGCTACACCTTC; CDR3: CSVAGGNYGYTF
J: TRBJ1-2; size: NA; D: NA; V: TRBV7-2; DNA: TGTGCCAGCAGCTCGACACGAGATGGCTACACCTTC; CDR3: CASSSTRDGYTF
J: TRBJ2-5; size: NA; D: TRBD2; V: TRBV2; DNA: TGTGCCAGCGCGTCCAATCTGGGAGGGGAAGAGACCCAGTACTTC; CDR3: CASASNLGGEETQYF
J: TRBJ2-3; size: NA; D: TRBD2; V: TRBV7-2; DNA: TGTGCCAGCAGCACACTAGCGGGGGGTTCTGGTACGCAGTATTTT; CDR3: CASSTLAGGSGTQYF
J: TRBJ2-2; size: NA; D: TRBD2; V: TRBV5-1; DNA: TGCGCCAGCAGCTTGGCTCCTAGCGGGGCATCGAACACCGGGGAGCTGTTTTTT; CDR3: CASSLAPSGASNTGELFF
J: TRBJ1-2; size: once; D: TRBD1; V: TRBV11-2; DNA: TGTGCCAGCAGCCCCCTCGGGACAGCTAACTATGGCTACACCTTC; CDR3: CASSPLGTANYGYTF
J: TRBJ1-5; size: NA; D: NA; V: TRBV5-1; DNA: TGCGCCAGCAGCTTGGGTCCTCAATTAAGGGGTGGCCAGCCCCAGCATTTT; CDR3: CASSLGPQLRGGQPQHF
J: TRBJ1-4; size: NA; D: NA; V: TRBV5-1; DNA: TGCGCCAGCAGCTTTGGGGGGGCAGGGGAAAAACTGTTTTTT; CDR3: CASSFGGAGEKLFF
J: TRBJ1-1; size: NA; D: NA; V: TRBV20-1; DNA: TGCAGTGCCAGCGTCATTGCTGAAGCTTTCTTT; CDR3: CSASVIAEAFF
J: TRBJ2-6; size: NA; D: TRBD2; V: TRBV19; DNA: TGTGCCAGTAGTAGCGGGGGGGCCTCTGGGGCCAACGTCCTGACTTTC; CDR3: CASSSGGASGANVLTF
J: TRBJ1-2; size: NA; D: NA; V: TRBV5-3; DNA: TGTGCCAGAAGCGTACACAGGGATATTACCTATGGCTACACCTTC; CDR3: CARSVHRDITYGYTF
J: TRBJ1-1; size: NA; D: NA; V: TRBV12-5; DNA: TGTGCTAGTGGTCCGCGCGGGACGATCTTCACTGAAGCTTTCTTT; CDR3: CASGPRGTIFTEAFF
J: TRBJ2-4; size: NA; D: NA; V: TRBV7-9; DNA: TGTGCCAGCAGCCGAGGGGGGGGCAGGGAGGACATTCAGTACTTC; CDR3: CASSRGGGREDIQYF
J: TRBJ2-5; size: NA; D: NA; V: TRBV24-1; DNA: TGTGCCACCAGTGGGGGAGAGACCCAGTACTTC; CDR3: CATSGGETQYF